This T cell receptor (beta chain) was identified in a study of CD8+ T cells in alopecia areata. The V and J ends lost 3 bases and 6 bases, in that order; junction bases with no gene match: 12. The CDR3 is 16 amino acids. Germline CDR1 SQVTM, CDR2 ANQGSEA. TCR sequencing used cDNA made by reverse transcription of extracted RNA. Produced via immunoSEQ multiplex PCR; TCRdb's table is partial and in-frame only. The table has hundreds of thousands of clones, about three fifths seen once. The chain links TRBV29-1 to TRBJ2-1, with 9 bases identical to TRBD1. This receptor was identified in a human donor with alopecia areata. The sample was CD4+ T cells sorted from blood, taken at week 0. The CDR3, as DNA: TGCAGCGTTGAGGGATTCCGGGACAGGGATGGCAATGAGCAGTTCTTC. This translates into CSVEGFRDRDGNEQFF.